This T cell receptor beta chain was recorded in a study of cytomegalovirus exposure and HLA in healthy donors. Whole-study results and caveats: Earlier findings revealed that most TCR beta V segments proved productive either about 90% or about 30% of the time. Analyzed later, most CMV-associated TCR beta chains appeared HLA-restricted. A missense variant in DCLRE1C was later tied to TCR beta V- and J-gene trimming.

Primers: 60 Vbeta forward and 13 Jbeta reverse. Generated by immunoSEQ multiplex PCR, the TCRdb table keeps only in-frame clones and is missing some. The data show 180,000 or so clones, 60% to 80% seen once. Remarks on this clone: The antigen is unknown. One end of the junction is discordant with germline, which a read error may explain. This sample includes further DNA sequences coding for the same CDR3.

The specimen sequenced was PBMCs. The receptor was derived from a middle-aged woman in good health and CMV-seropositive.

As DNA, the CDR3 is TGCGCCATTGCCCCCGGGACAGGGGATGAAAAACTGTTTTTT. This gives the protein CAIAPGTGDEKLFF. This chain uses TRBV10-3 with TRBJ1-4; 10 nucleotides align to TRBD1. Per the germline V gene, CDR1 is ENHRY and CDR2 is SYGVKD. This CDR3 comprises 14 residues.